This T cell receptor beta chain derives from a study of blood T cell repertoires in COVID-19. As for the study in general: Nucleic acid was either cDNA or gDNA, and it came from T cells, B-cell-depleted T cells, or PBMCs.

V lost 3 bases to trimming and J lost 0 bases; unmatched junction nucleotides: 4. From germline, CDR1 is SGHTA and CDR2 FQGNSA. The CDR3 is made up of 15 amino acids. TCRdb's copy holds only in-frame clones and misses some; the assay was immunoSEQ multiplex PCR. The sample lists approximately 120,000 clones, around four fifths occurring once. The chain joins TRBV7-2 to TRBJ1-1; TRBD1 aligns across 7 bases. Sequences were obtained from peripheral blood. This sequence was found in a man aged 55 to 70 with acute or convalescent COVID-19. The CDR3 loop is CASSLNGQVNTEAFF. The CDR3 DNA sequence: TGTGCCAGCAGCTTGAACGGACAGGTGAACACTGAAGCTTTCTTT.